This T cell receptor (beta chain) was captured in a study of tumor-infiltrating lymphocytes in localized non-small cell lung cancer. Background on the study: Patients included smokers and never-smokers with various histologies, some sampled after neoadjuvant chemotherapy.

This CDR3 has 16 amino acids. Profiled with immunoSEQ multiplex PCR; TCRdb holds only in-frame clones, not every one. The sample records 13,000 or so clones, around 68% being singletons. V usage is TRBV21-1 and J usage is TRBJ2-7; the table calls TRBD2, which could not be checked here. TRBV21-1 has pseudogene status. Sequencing used uninvolved lung tissue not adjacent to the tumor. The sequence was collected from a human donor with non-small cell lung cancer. This CDR3 is CASSAHTTSGHYEQYF. Written as DNA, the CDR3 is TGTGCCAGCAGCGCACATACTACTAGCGGACACTACGAGCAGTACTTC.